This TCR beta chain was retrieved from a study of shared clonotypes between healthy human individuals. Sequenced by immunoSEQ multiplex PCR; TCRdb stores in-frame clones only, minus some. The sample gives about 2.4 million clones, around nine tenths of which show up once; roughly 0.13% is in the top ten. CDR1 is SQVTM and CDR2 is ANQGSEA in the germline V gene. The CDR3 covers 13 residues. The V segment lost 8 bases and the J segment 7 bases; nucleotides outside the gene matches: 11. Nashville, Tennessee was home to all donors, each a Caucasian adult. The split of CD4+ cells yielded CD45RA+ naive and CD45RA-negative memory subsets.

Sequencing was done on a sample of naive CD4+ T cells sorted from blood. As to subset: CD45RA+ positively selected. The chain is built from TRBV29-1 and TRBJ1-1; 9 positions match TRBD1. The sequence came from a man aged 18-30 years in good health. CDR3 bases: TGCAGCATCTCAGGACAGGGGACAAATGAAGCTTTCTTT. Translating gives CSISGQGTNEAFF.